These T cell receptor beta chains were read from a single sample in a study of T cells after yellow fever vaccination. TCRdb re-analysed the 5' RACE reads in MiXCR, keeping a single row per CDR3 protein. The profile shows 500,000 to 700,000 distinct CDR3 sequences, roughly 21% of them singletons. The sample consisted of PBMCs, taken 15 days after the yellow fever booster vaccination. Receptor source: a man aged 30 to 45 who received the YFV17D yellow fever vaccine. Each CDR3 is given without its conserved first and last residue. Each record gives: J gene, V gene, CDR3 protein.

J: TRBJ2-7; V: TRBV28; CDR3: ASSNLGRGSYEQY
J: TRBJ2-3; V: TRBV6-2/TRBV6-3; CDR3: ASSYRDRPTDTQY
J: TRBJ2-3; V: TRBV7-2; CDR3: ASSPLGLLGTDTQY
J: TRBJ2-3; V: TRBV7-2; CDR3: ASSLQVVTGGTQY
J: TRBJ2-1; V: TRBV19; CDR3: ASSILAAQEYNEQF
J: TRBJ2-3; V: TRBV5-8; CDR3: ASNTGTSSVLGQY
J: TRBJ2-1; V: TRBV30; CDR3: AWSVAWTSGRATEQF
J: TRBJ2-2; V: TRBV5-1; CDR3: ASSSSGSDTGELF
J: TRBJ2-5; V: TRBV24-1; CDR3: ATSGPTSGREETQY
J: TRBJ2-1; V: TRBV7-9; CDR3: ASSFRGDNNEQF
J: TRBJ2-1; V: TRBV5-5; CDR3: ASSLTGELANEQF
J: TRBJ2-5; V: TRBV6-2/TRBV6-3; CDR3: ASRRSIFRTQETQY
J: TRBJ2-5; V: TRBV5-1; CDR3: ASSLGHAGTFQETQY
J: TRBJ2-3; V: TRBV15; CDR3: ATSRPGGDTQY
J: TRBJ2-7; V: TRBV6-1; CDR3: ASHLRGGSGSHEQY
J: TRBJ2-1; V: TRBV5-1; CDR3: ASSWPGLAGANEQF
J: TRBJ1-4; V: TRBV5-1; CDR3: ASSLGDTGNEKLF
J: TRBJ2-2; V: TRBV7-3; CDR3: ASSLSSGITGELF
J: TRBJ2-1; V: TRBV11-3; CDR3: ASSLDGGGGNEQF
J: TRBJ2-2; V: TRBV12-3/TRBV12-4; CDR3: ASSLLRNTGELF